The next 17 T cell receptor beta chains were all read from a single sample in a study of cytomegalovirus exposure and HLA in healthy donors. In the PCR, 60 Vbeta and 13 Jbeta primers were used. The method was immunoSEQ multiplex PCR; TCRdb's version includes in-frame clones alone and lacks a portion of them. The profile shows 130,000 to 150,000 clones, over 60% of them singletons. Sequencing input: PBMCs. The receptors were sampled from a man aged 40-49 years in good health and CMV-seropositive.

The chain links TRBV7-8 to TRBJ1-1; possible D gene TRBD1, 6 bases. Between the trimmed V and J ends, which lost 8 bases and 3 bases, there was a span of 19 bases. The CDR3 has 15 residues. The V gene's germline CDR1 is SGHVS and CDR2 FQNEAQ. CDR3 amino acids: CASSGRGARDTEAFF. CDR3 DNA sequence: TGTGCCAGCTCAGGACGGGGGGCGCGGGACACTGAAGCTTTCTTT.

In this sample, this clone turned up once. This chain joins TRBV9 and TRBJ2-3, with TRBD2 identical over 8 bases. This CDR3 has 16 residues. Germline-derived CDR1 and CDR2 are SGDLS and YYNGEE. V shed 4 bases, J shed 1 base, and the junction held 8 bases outside the gene matches. The CDR3 region has the DNA TGTGCCAGCAGCTTTCGGACTAGCATCCGCACAGATACGCAGTATTTT. As protein: CASSFRTSIRTDTQYF.

The chain couples TRBV19 to TRBJ2-2, with D uncertain. Germline values: CDR1 LNHDA, CDR2 SQIVND (reference sequence). CDR3 length: 15 amino acids. Trimming removed 7 bases from V and 3 bases from J, with 15 bases in between. The CDR3 nucleotides are TGTGCCAGTAAGATGGTCGCGGAATACACCGGGGAGCTGTTTTTT. Protein: CASKMVAEYTGELFF. Full variable domain (remainder filled in from reference TRBV19 and TRBJ2-2): DGGITQSPKYLFRKEGQNVTLSCEQNLNHDAMYWYRQDPGQGLRLIYYSQIVNDFQKGDIAEGYSVSREKKESFPLTVTSAQKNPTAFYLCASKMVAEYTGELFFGEGSRLTVL.

As to this clone: A junction boundary mismatches the germline segment, possibly from a read error. The V gene is TRBV7-9, the J gene TRBJ1-1; D gene ambiguous. Germline CDR1 and CDR2: SEHNR and FQNEAQ (reference sequence). The CDR3 runs to 11 residues. The CDR3 nucleotides read TGTTCCAGCAGCCCCCGGGAAGAAGCTTTCTTT. Translating gives CSSSPREEAFF.

The table lists this clone with a count of one. The genes are TRBV27 and TRBJ2-3, with D possibly matching TRBD2 (6 bases). V lost 5 bases, J lost 10 bases, and 19 bases lay in between. This CDR3 is built from 14 residues. Germline V gene sequence: CDR1 MNHEY, CDR2 SMNVEV (reference sequence). The CDR3 spells CASSLSGKGGAQYF. The DNA of the CDR3 is TGTGCCAGCAGTCTCTCCGGAAAGGGCGGGGCGCAGTATTTT.

This clone was seen a single time. The J gene is TRBJ2-7, the V gene TRBV28; possible D gene TRBD1, 6 bases. This CDR3 region has 13 residues. V lost 6 bases, J lost 3 bases, and 12 bases lay in between. Germline V gene sequence: CDR1 MDHEN, CDR2 SYDVKM. The CDR3 nucleotides are TGTGCCAGCAGGGCGAACAGGGACTACGAGCAGTACTTC. Protein sequence: CASRANRDYEQYF.

Here the CDR3 reads CAIRFGTGLTDTQYF. DNA of the CDR3: TGTGCCATCAGGTTCGGGACAGGCCTTACAGATACGCAGTATTTT. The chain carries TRBV10-3 and TRBJ2-3, with 8 bases matching TRBD1. This CDR3 is 15 amino acids long. J lost 3 bases, V lost 6 bases, and 8 bases had no gene match. Germline V lookup: CDR1 ENHRY, CDR2 SYGVKD.

This clone was found once. V and J are TRBV2 and TRBJ2-3, with TRBD1 identical over 9 bases. CDR3 length equals 15 residues. CDR1 and CDR2 (germline): SNHLY, FYNNEI. V was clipped by 6 bases and J by 2 bases; unmatched bases: 6. In nucleotides, the CDR3 is TGTGCCAGCAGGGAAAGGGACAGGGTCACAGATACGCAGTATTTT. Its protein is CASRERDRVTDTQYF.

V usage is TRBV7-2 and J usage is TRBJ2-7, with 7 bases identical to TRBD1. V lost 5 bases and J lost 1; bases outside the gene matches: 8. The CDR3 consists of 15 residues. From germline, CDR1 is SGHTA and CDR2 FQGNSA. CDR3 amino acids: CASSPRHRGSYEQYF. As DNA, the CDR3 is TGTGCCAGCAGCCCCCGGCACAGGGGATCCTACGAGCAGTACTTC.

V and J are TRBV7-2 and TRBJ2-5; tentative D call: TRBD2 (5 bases). Trimming took off 3 bases at V and 5 bases at J, with 16 bases between the two ends. The germline V gene has CDR1 SGHTA and CDR2 FQGNSA. The CDR3 sequence is 15 residues long. CDR3 region: CASSFIGGARETQYF. The CDR3 nucleotides are TGTGCCAGCAGCTTTATCGGAGGAGCTCGTGAGACCCAGTACTTC. The full variable domain, completed using reference TRBV7-2 and TRBJ2-5, is GAGVSQSPSNKVTEKGKDVELRCDPISGHTALYWYRQSLGQGLEFLIYFQGNSAPDKSGLPSDRFSAERTGGSVSTLTIQRTQQEDSAVYLCASSFIGGARETQYFGPGTRLLVL.

This chain joins TRBV18 and TRBJ2-1; 7 bases agree with TRBD1. This CDR3 comprises 14 residues. Unmatched junction bases numbered 1, after V lost 2 bases and J lost 3 bases. The germline CDR1 and CDR2 sequences are KGHSH and LQKENI. The CDR3 protein is CASSPGDSYNEQFF. The CDR3 DNA follows: TGTGCCAGCTCACCAGGGGACAGCTACAATGAGCAGTTCTTC.

The chain combines TRBV7-2 with TRBJ2-1, with 12 bases aligning to TRBD2. Losses at the gene ends were 8 bases for V and 7 bases for J; bases not matched to a gene: 12. Germline assignment: CDR1 SGHTA and CDR2 FQGNSA. CDR3 length: 16 residues. The CDR3, as DNA: TGTGCCAGCGCATCCTCGACTAGCGGGAGCATGAATGAGCAGTTCTTC. This encodes CASASSTSGSMNEQFF.

A note on this clone: Other DNA variants within this sample encode the same CDR3. The CDR3 bases are TGCAGTGCTTTTCGGGTCGATACGCAGTATTTT. Translated, it gives CSAFRVDTQYF. V is TRBV20-1 and J is TRBJ2-3; D gene unclear. Germline CDR1 DFQATT, CDR2 SNEGSKA (reference sequence). The V and J ends lost 5 bases and 6 bases respectively, with 9 bases between them. The CDR3 contains 11 residues.

The chain couples TRBV6-1 to TRBJ2-2; no definite D call. The germline V and J ends were trimmed by 4 bases and 3 bases, with 12 bases remaining between them. Germline V gives CDR1 MNHNS, CDR2 SASEGT. The CDR3 has 15 residues. The CDR3 DNA reads TGTGCCAGCAGTGTAGGAACCAGGTACACCGGGGAGCTGTTTTTT. Amino acids: CASSVGTRYTGELFF.

The chain links TRBV19 to TRBJ1-2; possibly TRBD1 for D (6 bases). V shed 7 bases and J shed 4 bases, with 16 bases lying between them. The CDR3 contains 14 residues. The germline gives CDR1 LNHDA, CDR2 SQIVND (reference sequence). The CDR3 reads CASIEDSPPYGYTF. CDR3 nucleotide sequence: TGTGCCAGTATCGAGGACAGCCCTCCCTATGGCTACACCTTC.

The rearrangement uses TRBV15 and TRBJ2-2, with D maybe TRBD1 (6 bases). The CDR3 is made up of 19 amino acids. Germline lookup yields CDR1 LNHNV and CDR2 YYDKDF (reference sequence). With 0 bases removed from V and 4 bases from J, the gap between germline ends came to 21 bases. CDR3 in amino acids: CATSRDKRRLQGRTGELFF. For the CDR3, the DNA is TGTGCCACCAGCAGAGATAAGCGTCGGCTACAGGGTCGCACCGGGGAGCTGTTTTTT.

This chain links TRBV30 with TRBJ2-7; TRBD1 matches 8 bases. J lost 1 base, V lost 8 bases, and 4 bases had no gene match. This CDR3 has 12 residues. The germline CDR1 and CDR2 sequences are GTSNPN and SVGIG (reference sequence). The CDR3: CAGTGVSYEQYF. CDR3 coding DNA: TGTGCCGGGACAGGTGTTTCCTACGAGCAGTACTTC.